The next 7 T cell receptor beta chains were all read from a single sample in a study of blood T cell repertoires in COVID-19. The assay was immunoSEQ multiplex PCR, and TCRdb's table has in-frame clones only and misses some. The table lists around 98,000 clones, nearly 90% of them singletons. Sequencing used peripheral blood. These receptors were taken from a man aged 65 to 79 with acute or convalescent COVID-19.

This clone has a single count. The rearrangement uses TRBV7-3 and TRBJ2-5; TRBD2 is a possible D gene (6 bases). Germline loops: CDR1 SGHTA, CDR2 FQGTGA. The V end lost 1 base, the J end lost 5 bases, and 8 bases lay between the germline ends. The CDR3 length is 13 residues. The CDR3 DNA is TGTGCCAGCAGCTTAAGCCGGGGGGAGACCCAGTACTTC. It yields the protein CASSLSRGETQYF. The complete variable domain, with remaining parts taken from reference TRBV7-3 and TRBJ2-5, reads GAGVSQTPSNKVTEKGKYVELRCDPISGHTALYWYRQSLGQGPEFLIYFQGTGAADDSGLPNDRFFAVRPEGSVSTLKIQRTERGDSAVYLCASSLSRGETQYFGPGTRLLVL.

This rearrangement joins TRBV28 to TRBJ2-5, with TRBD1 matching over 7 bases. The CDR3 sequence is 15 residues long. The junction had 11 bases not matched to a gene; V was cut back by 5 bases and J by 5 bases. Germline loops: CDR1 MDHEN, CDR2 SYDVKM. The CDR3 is CASSPWTGPTETQYF. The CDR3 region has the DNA TGTGCCAGCAGTCCCTGGACAGGCCCCACCGAGACCCAGTACTTC.

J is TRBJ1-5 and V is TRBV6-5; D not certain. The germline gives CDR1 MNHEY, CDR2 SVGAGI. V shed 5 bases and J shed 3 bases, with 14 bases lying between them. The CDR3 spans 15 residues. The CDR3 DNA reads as TGTGCCAGCAGTATCCGGAGGGATTACAATCAGCCCCAGCATTTT. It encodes CASSIRRDYNQPQHF.

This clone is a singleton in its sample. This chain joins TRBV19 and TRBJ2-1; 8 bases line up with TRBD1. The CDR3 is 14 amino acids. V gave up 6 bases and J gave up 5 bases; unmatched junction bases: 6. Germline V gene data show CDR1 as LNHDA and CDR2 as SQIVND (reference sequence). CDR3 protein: CASRMDRANNEQFF. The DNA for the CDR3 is TGTGCCAGTAGGATGGACAGGGCCAACAATGAGCAGTTCTTC.

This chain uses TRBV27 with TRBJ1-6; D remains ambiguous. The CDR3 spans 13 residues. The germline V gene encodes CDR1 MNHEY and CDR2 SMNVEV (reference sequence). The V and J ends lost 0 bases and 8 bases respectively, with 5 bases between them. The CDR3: CASSLSGDSPLHF. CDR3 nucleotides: TGTGCCAGCAGTTTATCAGGAGATTCACCCCTCCACTTT.

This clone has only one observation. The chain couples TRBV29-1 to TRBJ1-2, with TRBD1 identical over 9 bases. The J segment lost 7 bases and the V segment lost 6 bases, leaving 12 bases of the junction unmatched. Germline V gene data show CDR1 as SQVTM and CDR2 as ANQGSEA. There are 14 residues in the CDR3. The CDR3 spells CSVHDRDRVTGYTF. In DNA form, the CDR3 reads TGCAGCGTACACGACCGGGACAGGGTTACTGGCTACACCTTC.

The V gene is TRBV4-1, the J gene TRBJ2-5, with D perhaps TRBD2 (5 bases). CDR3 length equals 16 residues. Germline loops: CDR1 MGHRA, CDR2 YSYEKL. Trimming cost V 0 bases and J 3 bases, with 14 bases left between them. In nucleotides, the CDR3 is TGCGCCAGCAGCCAAGAGGAGGCCGCGGCAGAAGAGACCCAGTACTTC. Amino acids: CASSQEEAAAEETQYF.